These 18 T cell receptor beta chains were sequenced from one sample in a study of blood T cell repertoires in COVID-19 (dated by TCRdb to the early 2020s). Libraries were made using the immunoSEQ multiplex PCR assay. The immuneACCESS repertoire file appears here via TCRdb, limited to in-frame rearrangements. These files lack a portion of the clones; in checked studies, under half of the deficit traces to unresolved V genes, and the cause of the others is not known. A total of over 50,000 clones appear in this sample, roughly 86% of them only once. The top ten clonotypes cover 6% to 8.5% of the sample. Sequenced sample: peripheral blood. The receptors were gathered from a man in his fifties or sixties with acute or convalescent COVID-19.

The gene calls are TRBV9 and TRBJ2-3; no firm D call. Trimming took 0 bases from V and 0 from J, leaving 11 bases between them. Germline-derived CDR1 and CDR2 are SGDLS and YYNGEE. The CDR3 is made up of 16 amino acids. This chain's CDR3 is CASSVGYIPSTDTQYF. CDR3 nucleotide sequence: TGTGCCAGCAGCGTAGGTTACATCCCTAGCACAGATACGCAGTATTTT. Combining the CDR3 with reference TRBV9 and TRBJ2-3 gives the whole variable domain DSGVTQTPKHLITATGQRVTLRCSPRSGDLSVYWYQQSLDQGLQFLIQYYNGEERAKGNILERFSAQQFPDLHSELNLSSLELGDSALYFCASSVGYIPSTDTQYFGPGTRLTVL.

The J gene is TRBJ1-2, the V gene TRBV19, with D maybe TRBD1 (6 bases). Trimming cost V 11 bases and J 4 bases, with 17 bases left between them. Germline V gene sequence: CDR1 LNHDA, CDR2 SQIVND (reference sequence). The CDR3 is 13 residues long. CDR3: CAGSGGRSYGYTF. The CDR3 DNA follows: TGTGCCGGGAGCGGGGGGCGAAGCTATGGCTACACCTTC.

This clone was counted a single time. The CDR3 nucleotides read TGTGCCAGCAGCCAAGTACGAGACAGGTTCCCGGGGGAGCAGTACTTC. Amino acids: CASSQVRDRFPGEQYF. The chain combines TRBV3-1 (or the pseudogene TRBV3-2) with TRBJ2-7, with D possibly TRBD1 on 6 matching bases. The V gene lost 1 base and the J gene lost 7 bases, with 20 bases spanning the gap. Germline CDR1 is LGHDT and CDR2 is YNNKEL (reference sequence). The CDR3 consists of 16 residues.

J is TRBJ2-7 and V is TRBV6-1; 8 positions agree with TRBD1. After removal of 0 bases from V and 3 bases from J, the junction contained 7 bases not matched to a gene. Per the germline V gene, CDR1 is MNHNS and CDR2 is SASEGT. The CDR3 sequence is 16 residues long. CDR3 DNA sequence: TGTGCCAGCAGTGAAGCGTGGGGACAGGCCAACTACGAGCAGTACTTC. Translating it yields CASSEAWGQANYEQYF.

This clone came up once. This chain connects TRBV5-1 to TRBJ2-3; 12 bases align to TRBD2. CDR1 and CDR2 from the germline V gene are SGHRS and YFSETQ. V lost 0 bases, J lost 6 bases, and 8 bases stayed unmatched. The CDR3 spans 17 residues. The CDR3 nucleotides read TGCGCCAGCAGCTTGGACCCTAGCGGGGGGGGAGGTGATACGCAGTATTTT. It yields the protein CASSLDPSGGGGDTQYF.

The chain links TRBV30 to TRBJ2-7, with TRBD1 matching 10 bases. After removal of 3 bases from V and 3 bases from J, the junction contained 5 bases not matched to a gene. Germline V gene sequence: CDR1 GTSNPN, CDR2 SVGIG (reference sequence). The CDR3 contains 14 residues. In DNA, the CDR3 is TGTGCCTGGAGCGCCGGACAGGGGGTCTACGAGCAGTACTTC. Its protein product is CAWSAGQGVYEQYF. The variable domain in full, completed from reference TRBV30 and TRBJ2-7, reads SQTIHQWPATLVQPVGSPLSLECTVEGTSNPNLYWYRQAAGRGLQLLFYSVGIGQISSEVPQNLSASRPQDRQFILSSKKLLLSDSGFYLCAWSAGQGVYEQYFGPGTRLTVT.

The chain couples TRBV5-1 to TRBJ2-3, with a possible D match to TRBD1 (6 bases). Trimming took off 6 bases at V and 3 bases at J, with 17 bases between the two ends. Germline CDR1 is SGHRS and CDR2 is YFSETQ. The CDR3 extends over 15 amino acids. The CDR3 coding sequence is TGCGCCAGCACCCCGACAGGAATAAGAACAGATACGCAGTATTTT. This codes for CASTPTGIRTDTQYF.

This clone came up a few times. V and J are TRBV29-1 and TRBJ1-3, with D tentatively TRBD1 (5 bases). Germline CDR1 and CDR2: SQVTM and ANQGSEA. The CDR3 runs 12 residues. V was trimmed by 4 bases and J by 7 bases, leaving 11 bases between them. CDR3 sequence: CSVGGGANTIYF. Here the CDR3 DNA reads TGCAGCGTTGGAGGAGGGGCGAACACCATATATTTT.

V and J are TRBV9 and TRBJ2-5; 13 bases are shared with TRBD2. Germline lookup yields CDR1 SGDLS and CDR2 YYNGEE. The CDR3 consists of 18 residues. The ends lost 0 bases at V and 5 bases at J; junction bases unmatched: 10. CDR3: CASSVGELAGGPGETQYF. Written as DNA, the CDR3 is TGTGCCAGCAGCGTAGGTGAACTAGCGGGGGGGCCTGGGGAGACCCAGTACTTC. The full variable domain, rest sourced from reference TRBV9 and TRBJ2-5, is DSGVTQTPKHLITATGQRVTLRCSPRSGDLSVYWYQQSLDQGLQFLIQYYNGEERAKGNILERFSAQQFPDLHSELNLSSLELGDSALYFCASSVGELAGGPGETQYFGPGTRLLVL.

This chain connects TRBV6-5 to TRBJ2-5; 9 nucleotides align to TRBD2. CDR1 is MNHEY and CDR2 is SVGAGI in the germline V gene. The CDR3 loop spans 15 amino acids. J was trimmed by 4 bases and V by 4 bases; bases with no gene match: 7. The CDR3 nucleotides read TGTGCCAGCAGTTCCTGGGCGGGGGGGACAGAGACCCAGTACTTC. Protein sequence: CASSSWAGGTETQYF.

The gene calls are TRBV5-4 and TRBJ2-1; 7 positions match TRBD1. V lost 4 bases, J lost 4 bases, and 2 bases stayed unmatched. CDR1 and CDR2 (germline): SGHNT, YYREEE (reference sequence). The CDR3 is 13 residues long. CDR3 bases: TGTGCCAGCAGCCAGGGACAGTACAATGAGCAGTTCTTC. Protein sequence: CASSQGQYNEQFF.

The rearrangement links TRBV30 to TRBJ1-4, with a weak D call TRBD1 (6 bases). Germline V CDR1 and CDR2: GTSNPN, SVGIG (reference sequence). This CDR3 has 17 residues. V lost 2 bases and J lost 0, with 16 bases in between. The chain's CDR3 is CAWSTARTVATNEKLFF. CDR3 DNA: TGTGCCTGGAGTACCGCTCGGACAGTTGCAACTAATGAAAAACTGTTTTTT.

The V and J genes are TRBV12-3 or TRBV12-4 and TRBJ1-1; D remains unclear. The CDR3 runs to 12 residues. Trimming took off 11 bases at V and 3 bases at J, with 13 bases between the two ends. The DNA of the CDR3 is TGTGCCTCCGGCGCTCGGGACACTGAAGCTTTCTTT. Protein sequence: CASGARDTEAFF.

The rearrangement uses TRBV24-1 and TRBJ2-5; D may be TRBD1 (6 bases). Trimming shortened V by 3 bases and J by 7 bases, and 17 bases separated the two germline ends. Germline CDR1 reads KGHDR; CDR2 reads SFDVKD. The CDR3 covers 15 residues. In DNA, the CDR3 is TGTGCCACCAGTGATCCTACAGGGTTGGGATTGACCCAGTACTTC. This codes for CATSDPTGLGLTQYF.

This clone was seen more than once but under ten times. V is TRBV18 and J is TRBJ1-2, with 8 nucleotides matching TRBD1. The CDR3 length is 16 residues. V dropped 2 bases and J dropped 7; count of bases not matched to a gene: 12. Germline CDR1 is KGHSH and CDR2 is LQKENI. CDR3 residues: CASSPGQGAPLGGYTF. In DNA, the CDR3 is TGTGCCAGCTCACCAGGGCAGGGGGCGCCTCTGGGTGGCTACACCTTC.

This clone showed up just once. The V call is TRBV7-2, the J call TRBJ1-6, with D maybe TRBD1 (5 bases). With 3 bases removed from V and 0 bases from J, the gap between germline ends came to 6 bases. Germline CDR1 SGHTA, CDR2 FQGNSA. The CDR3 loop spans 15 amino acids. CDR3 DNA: TGTGCCAGCAGCTTGCAGGGCTCCTATAATTCACCCCTCCACTTT. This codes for CASSLQGSYNSPLHF. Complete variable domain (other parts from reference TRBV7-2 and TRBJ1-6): GAGVSQSPSNKVTEKGKDVELRCDPISGHTALYWYRQSLGQGLEFLIYFQGNSAPDKSGLPSDRFSAERTGGSVSTLTIQRTQQEDSAVYLCASSLQGSYNSPLHFGNGTRLTVT.

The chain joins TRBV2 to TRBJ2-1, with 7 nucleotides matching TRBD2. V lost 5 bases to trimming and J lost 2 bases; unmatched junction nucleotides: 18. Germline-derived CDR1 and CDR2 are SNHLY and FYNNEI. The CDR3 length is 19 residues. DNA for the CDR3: TGTGCCAGCAGTCCCCTAGCTAGGGTAGGGCGGGGGACCTACAATGAGCAGTTCTTC. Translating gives CASSPLARVGRGTYNEQFF.

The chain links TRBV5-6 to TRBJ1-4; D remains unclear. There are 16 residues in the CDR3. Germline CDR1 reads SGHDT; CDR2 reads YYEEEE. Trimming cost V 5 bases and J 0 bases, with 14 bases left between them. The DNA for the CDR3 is TGTGCCAGCAGTCTCTCCGGGAACCCAACTAATGAAAAACTGTTTTTT. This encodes CASSLSGNPTNEKLFF.